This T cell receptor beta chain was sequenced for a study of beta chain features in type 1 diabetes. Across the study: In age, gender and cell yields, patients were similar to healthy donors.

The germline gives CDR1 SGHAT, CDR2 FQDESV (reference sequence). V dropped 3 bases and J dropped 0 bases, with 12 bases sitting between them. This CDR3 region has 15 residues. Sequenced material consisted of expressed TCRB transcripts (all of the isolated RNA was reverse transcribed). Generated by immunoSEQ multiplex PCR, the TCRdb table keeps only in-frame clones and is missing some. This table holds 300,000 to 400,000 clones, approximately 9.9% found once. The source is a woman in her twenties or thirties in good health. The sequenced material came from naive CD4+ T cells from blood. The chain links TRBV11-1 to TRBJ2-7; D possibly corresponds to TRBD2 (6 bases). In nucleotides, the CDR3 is TGTGCCAGCAGCTTCCGGGACTCAAACTCCTACGAGCAGTACTTC. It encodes CASSFRDSNSYEQYF.